Below, 11 T cell receptor beta chains from the same sample are listed, as sequenced in a study of shared T cell receptors in the human thymus. The protocol was immunoSEQ multiplex PCR, while the TCRdb copy is restricted to in-frame clones and leaves out a portion. The table includes about 610,000 clones, approximately 88% detected once. Another study also made use of these data, one on human thymus T cells.

The sequenced sample was thymocytes. The receptors stem from a boy in the first two years of life with a congenital heart defect.

This clone was seen a single time. The CDR3 loop is CASSGPSNYGYTF. The CDR3 DNA sequence: TGTGCCAGCAGTGGGCCGTCCAACTATGGCTACACCTTC. The gene calls are TRBV28 and TRBJ1-2; no firm D call. The CDR3 contains 13 residues. The germline CDR1 and CDR2 sequences are MDHEN and SYDVKM. V lost 5 bases and J lost 2, with 9 bases in between.

The chain is built from TRBV6-5 and TRBJ2-3; 9 bases match TRBD2. The germline CDR1 and CDR2 sequences are MNHEY and SVGAGI. J was trimmed by 2 bases and V by 5 bases; bases with no gene match: 5. The CDR3 consists of 15 residues. The CDR3: CASSNLAGDTDTQYF. The CDR3 region has the DNA TGTGCCAGCAGTAACTTAGCGGGAGACACAGATACGCAGTATTTT.

The chain joins TRBV5-1 to TRBJ2-1; TRBD2 aligns across 9 bases. The V gene's germline CDR1 is SGHRS and CDR2 YFSETQ. This CDR3 is built from 16 residues. J gave up 7 bases and V 2 bases, and 10 bases lay outside the gene matches. As DNA, the CDR3 is TGCGCCAGCAGCTTTGAGGCGGGAGGGTATCGGAATGAGCAGTTCTTC. Protein: CASSFEAGGYRNEQFF.

J is TRBJ2-1 and V is TRBV19; possible D gene TRBD2, 7 bases. From germline, CDR1 is LNHDA and CDR2 SQIVND (reference sequence). Deletions cut 10 bases from V and 3 bases from J, with 16 bases between. The CDR3 has 14 residues. The CDR3 sequence: CATSQGRDYNEQFF. The CDR3 DNA is TGTGCCACCTCGCAGGGGAGGGACTACAATGAGCAGTTCTTC.

J is TRBJ2-1 and V is TRBV28, with 9 bases aligning to TRBD2. The CDR3 extends over 19 amino acids. Losses at the gene ends were 5 bases for V and 2 bases for J; bases not matched to a gene: 16. CDR1 MDHEN and CDR2 SYDVKM come from the germline V gene. The chain's CDR3 is CASSPSGGLASPPYNEQFF. The CDR3, as DNA: TGTGCCAGCAGTCCCTCGGGAGGACTAGCGAGCCCTCCCTACAATGAGCAGTTCTTC.

Of note for this clone: Relative to the germline gene, one junction end is altered; a read error may explain this. The CDR3 DNA reads as TGTGCCAGTAGTCTAGACTCCTCTGGAAACACCATATATTTT. Encoded protein: CASSLDSSGNTIYF. The chain combines TRBV19 with TRBJ1-3; no firm D call. This CDR3 has 14 residues. Germline CDR1 is LNHDA and CDR2 is SQIVND (reference sequence).

This clone was counted between two and nine times. This chain connects TRBV5-6 to TRBJ1-5; 9 bases map to TRBD1. J was trimmed by 0 bases and V by 0 bases; bases with no gene match: 4. This CDR3 region has 17 residues. CDR1 and CDR2 from the germline V gene are SGHDT and YYEEEE. The CDR3 DNA reads TGTGCCAGCAGCTTGGGGGGGACAGGGAATAGCAATCAGCCCCAGCATTTT. As protein: CASSLGGTGNSNQPQHF.

V is TRBV5-8 and J is TRBJ2-4; TRBD2 aligns across 8 bases. There are 19 residues in the CDR3. CDR1 SGHTS and CDR2 YDEGEE come from the germline V gene. The V and J ends lost 2 bases and 0 bases, in that order; junction bases with no gene match: 13. The CDR3 region has the DNA TGTGCCAGCAGCTTTTCCCCCCCGACTAGCGCCTTAGCCAAAAACATTCAGTACTTC. Residues: CASSFSPPTSALAKNIQYF.

V usage is TRBV7-2 and J usage is TRBJ2-7; 8 bases are a match to TRBD2. Germline assignment: CDR1 SGHTA and CDR2 FQGNSA. This CDR3 comprises 16 residues. V lost 1 base to trimming and J lost 0 bases; unmatched junction nucleotides: 5. This chain's CDR3 is CASSLDPSGPSYEQYF. DNA for the CDR3: TGTGCCAGCAGCTTAGACCCTAGCGGGCCCTCCTACGAGCAGTACTTC.

The table lists this clone with a few counts. CDR3 region: CASSLSSGGNYEQYF. The CDR3 region has the DNA TGTGCCAGCAGCTTGAGTAGCGGGGGAAACTACGAGCAGTACTTC. The rearrangement uses TRBV5-6 and TRBJ2-7, with 9 bases fitting TRBD2. V dropped 1 base and J dropped 3; count of bases not matched to a gene: 5. Germline V gene lookup returns CDR1 SGHDT and CDR2 YYEEEE. CDR3 length: 15 amino acids.

The chain links TRBV5-1 to TRBJ1-1; 7 bases map to TRBD1. Germline V gene data show CDR1 as SGHRS and CDR2 as YFSETQ. V lost 3 bases and J lost 0; bases outside the gene matches: 5. The CDR3 length is 15 residues. The CDR3 region is CASSWQQGMNTEAFF. The CDR3 region has the DNA TGCGCCAGCAGCTGGCAACAGGGGATGAACACTGAAGCTTTCTTT.